This entry describes one T cell receptor beta chain. What it recognizes is unknown. This sample is part of a study of blood T cells in healthy people across ages. Points from the study as a whole: Among long-lived donors, naive CD4+ cells were more numerous and diversity higher than in aged donors.

The extraction recovered at least 5 micrograms of total RNA per sample. Alongside a J-beta primer mix, a sample-barcoded 5' primer served in a second PCR lasting roughly 7 to 11 cycles. A tag from a template-switch adaptor with 12 random nucleotides marked each cDNA molecule. In TCRdb, the 5' RACE reads were re-called with MiXCR into one record per CDR3 protein. There are 1.5 million to 1.9 million distinct CDR3 sequences in the sample; 35% to 45% occur only once, and around 4% lies in the top ten. The J segment lost 4 bases and the V segment lost 1 base, leaving 8 bases of the junction unmatched. The germline gives CDR1 MNHEY, CDR2 SMNVEV (reference sequence). CDR3 length: 16 residues.

The sequenced material came from blood. V usage is TRBV27 and J usage is TRBJ1-2; 8 bases map to TRBD1. This clonotype was sampled from a young woman in good health. DNA for the CDR3: TGTGCCAGCAGTTTATGGCCAGGGGGCAAGAGCTATGGCTACACCTTC. This translates into CASSLWPGGKSYGYTF.